What follows are 22 T cell receptor beta chains derived from one specimen sequenced in a study of OX40 agonist ivuxolimab in advanced cancers. The library came from the immunoSEQ multiplex PCR assay. Sourced from immuneACCESS, this table was stored by TCRdb with only in-frame sequences that have V and J called. A share of the clones is absent; for the studies checked, an unresolved V gene accounts for under half, and the remainder has no known explanation. The sample has 98,000 or so clones on record, 70% to 90% of them singletons. In total, the top ten clones hold 0.8% to 0.9% of the sample. The specimen was CD4+ or CD8+ T cells sorted from blood, collected in a trial of the OX40 agonist ivuxolimab. All receptors derive from an adult with an advanced solid tumor such as melanoma, head and neck, liver or kidney cancer.

The V call is TRBV5-6, the J call TRBJ1-2; the D gene is possibly TRBD1 (5 bases). Looked up from germline, CDR1 is SGHDT and CDR2 is YYEEEE. This CDR3 has 13 residues. V was shortened by 5 bases and J by 3 bases, with 11 bases between the two germline ends. Here the CDR3 reads CASSRTPDYGYTF. The CDR3, as DNA: TGTGCCAGCAGTAGGACACCTGACTATGGCTACACCTTC.

This clone was counted a few times. The rearrangement links TRBV10-1 to TRBJ2-7; D possibly corresponds to TRBD1 (5 bases). The CDR3 loop spans 17 amino acids. Looked up from germline, CDR1 is WNHNN and CDR2 is SYGVQD (reference sequence). Deletions cut 2 bases from V and 0 bases from J, with 17 bases between. The CDR3 DNA is TGCGCCAGCAGTGAGGGTTGTGGGGCAGGGAACTCCTACGAGCAGTACGTC. This encodes CASSEGCGAGNSYEQYV.

This sequence joins TRBV6-5 and TRBJ1-2, with D possibly being TRBD1 (6 bases). V was pared by 6 bases and J by 4 bases, with 15 bases between. CDR1 MNHEY and CDR2 SVGAGI come from the germline V gene. The CDR3 spans 14 residues. The CDR3 DNA reads as TGTGCCAGCAGCCCACAGGGCGAAGGCTATGGCTACACCTTC. Translated: CASSPQGEGYGYTF.

J is TRBJ1-6 and V is TRBV7-2; D possibly corresponds to TRBD1 (5 bases). This CDR3 has 13 amino acids. The V end was cut by 5 bases, the J end by 8 bases, with 10 bases between. CDR1 and CDR2 (germline): SGHTA, FQGNSA. CDR3 region: CASSLTGDSPLHF. The CDR3 coding sequence is TGTGCCAGCAGCCTTACGGGGGATTCACCCCTCCACTTT.

The sample holds one count of this clone. This chain joins TRBV5-4 and TRBJ1-2; the match to TRBD1 covers 7 bases. The V segment lost 9 bases and the J segment 4 bases; nucleotides outside the gene matches: 15. The CDR3 runs 15 residues. CDR1 is SGHNT and CDR2 is YYREEE in the germline V gene (reference sequence). The CDR3 reads CANSSSTGSVYGYTF. The CDR3 nucleotides read TGTGCCAACAGTTCGTCGACAGGGAGCGTCTATGGCTACACCTTC.

The chain joins TRBV11-3 to TRBJ2-3, with a possible D match to TRBD1 (5 bases). The CDR3 contains 12 residues. CDR1 and CDR2 (germline): SGHNT, YENEEA. Trimming stripped 1 base from V and 6 bases from J, with 5 bases between. CDR3 coding DNA: TGTGCCAGCAGCTTAGCAGGGGATACGCAGTATTTT. It is translated as CASSLAGDTQYF.

The chain employs TRBV7-2 and TRBJ2-5; D unresolved. V lost 0 bases to trimming and J lost 4 bases, with 6 bases between them. Germline values: CDR1 SGHTA, CDR2 FQGNSA. The CDR3 loop spans 13 amino acids. The CDR3 protein is CASSLASRETQYF. The CDR3 DNA reads as TGTGCCAGCAGCTTAGCATCACGAGAGACCCAGTACTTC.

The chain links TRBV27 to TRBJ1-4, with D uncertain. The germline CDR1 and CDR2 sequences are MNHEY and SMNVEV (reference sequence). The CDR3 spans 17 residues. The V end was cut by 2 bases, the J end by 6 bases, with 19 bases between. CDR3 coding DNA: TGTGCCAGCAGTTTACGCACTGCCGGGGTTCGGGATGAAAAACTGTTTTTT. Translating it yields CASSLRTAGVRDEKLFF. The whole variable domain, remainder taken from reference TRBV27 and TRBJ1-4, is EAQVTQNPRYLITVTGKKLTVTCSQNMNHEYMSWYRQDPGLGLRQIYYSMNVEVTDKGDVPEGYKVSRKEKRNFPLILESPSPNQTSLYFCASSLRTAGVRDEKLFFGSGTQLSVL.

The chain couples TRBV5-1 to TRBJ2-5; D assignment may be TRBD1 or TRBD2 (5 bases each). The V end was cut by 0 bases, the J end by 2 bases, with 11 bases between. Germline V lookup: CDR1 SGHRS, CDR2 YFSETQ. The CDR3 is 15 residues long. The CDR3 here is CASSLAGTGQETQYF. The CDR3 nucleotides are TGCGCCAGCAGCTTGGCCGGGACGGGGCAAGAGACCCAGTACTTC.

V is TRBV5-3 and J is TRBJ1-2, with 9 bases fitting TRBD1. Being an ORF, TRBV5-3 has a function that is uncertain. V lost 4 bases to trimming and J lost 5 bases; unmatched junction nucleotides: 12. CDR3 length: 16 residues. This chain's CDR3 is CARSPGRGQGLYGYTF. The CDR3 DNA is TGTGCCAGAAGCCCGGGCCGAGGACAGGGGTTGTATGGCTACACCTTC.

This clone was picked up a small number of times. This sequence joins TRBV29-1 and TRBJ1-1; D uncertain. The germline V gene encodes CDR1 SQVTM and CDR2 ANQGSEA. The CDR3 loop spans 13 amino acids. Trimming took off 2 bases at V and 0 bases at J, with 7 bases between the two ends. CDR3 nucleotides: TGCAGCGTTGAAACGGGCGTGAACACTGAAGCTTTCTTT. This gives the protein CSVETGVNTEAFF.

The chain couples TRBV27 to TRBJ2-2; no firm D call. CDR3 length: 16 amino acids. The V gene lost 10 bases and the J gene lost 6 bases, with 24 bases spanning the gap. Germline assignment: CDR1 MNHEY and CDR2 SMNVEV (reference sequence). As DNA, the CDR3 is TGTGCCACTCTTAAGTCGGCCTCAGCAGTTTCCGGGGAGCTGTTTTTT. It encodes CATLKSASAVSGELFF.

With regard to this clone: Other nucleotide sequences in the sample specify the same CDR3. In DNA form, the CDR3 reads TGTGCCAGCAGTGAAGACTCTGGAAACACCATATATTTT. Translated, it gives CASSEDSGNTIYF. The rearrangement joins TRBV6-1 to TRBJ1-3; D is ambiguous. Germline lookup yields CDR1 MNHNS and CDR2 SASEGT. This CDR3 region has 13 residues. The V gene lost 1 base and the J gene lost 0 bases, with 1 base spanning the gap.

The chain couples TRBV5-1 to TRBJ1-2; D gene uncertain. Per germline, CDR1 SGHRS and CDR2 YFSETQ. The CDR3 has 14 residues. Trimming shortened V by 4 bases and J by 0 bases, and 10 bases separated the two germline ends. CDR3 amino acids: CASSPGLANYGYTF. CDR3 DNA sequence: TGCGCCAGCAGCCCCGGTCTTGCTAACTATGGCTACACCTTC. Filled out from reference TRBV5-1 and TRBJ1-2, the complete variable domain reads KAGVTQTPRYLIKTRGQQVTLSCSPISGHRSVSWYQQTPGQGLQFLFEYFSETQRNKGNFPGRFSGRQFSNSRSEMNVSTLELGDSALYLCASSPGLANYGYTFGSGTRLTVV.

This chain uses TRBV6-1 with TRBJ1-5; D remains unclear. The CDR3 runs 12 residues. Trimming pared 7 bases from V and 9 bases from J, leaving 13 bases between. CDR1 and CDR2 (germline): MNHNS, SASEGT. The CDR3 DNA reads as TGTGCCAGCACCTTAGAGGAGGGGCCCCAGCATTTT. It codes for CASTLEEGPQHF.

The chain recombines TRBV27 with TRBJ2-7; possibly TRBD1 for D (6 bases). The germline V gene encodes CDR1 MNHEY and CDR2 SMNVEV (reference sequence). The CDR3 extends over 13 amino acids. Deletions cut 11 bases from V and 5 bases from J, with 19 bases between. CDR3 region: CAEEKRGFDEQYV. The CDR3 nucleotides read TGTGCCGAGGAAAAAAGGGGGTTCGACGAGCAGTACGTC.

The CDR3 DNA follows: TGTGCCAGCACCCCCCGGACTACCCAGTACTTC. It translates to CASTPRTTQYF. This rearrangement joins TRBV5-8 to TRBJ2-5; weak D call: TRBD2 (5 bases). CDR3 length equals 11 residues. Germline-derived CDR1 and CDR2 are SGHTS and YDEGEE. V was pared by 6 bases and J by 8 bases, with 11 bases between.

The table lists this clone with a few counts. The chain uses TRBV5-6 and TRBJ1-1, with no clear D. The CDR3 spans 14 residues. Germline lookup yields CDR1 SGHDT and CDR2 YYEEEE. The ends were cut back, 4 bases at V and 4 bases at J, with 14 bases in the middle. CDR3 loop: CASSPTLRGTEAFF. The CDR3 nucleotides are TGTGCCAGCAGCCCGACTCTACGGGGCACTGAAGCTTTCTTT.

This clone appeared a single time. The gene calls are TRBV28 and TRBJ2-7; D is undetermined. This CDR3 comprises 14 residues. From germline, CDR1 is MDHEN and CDR2 SYDVKM. The V and J ends lost 8 bases and 3 bases respectively, with 17 bases between them. CDR3 in amino acids: CASATSRQNYEQYV. As DNA, the CDR3 is TGTGCCAGCGCTACTTCCCGCCAAAACTACGAGCAGTACGTC.

Here the CDR3 reads CASSPGGMNQPQHF. CDR3 in DNA: TGTGCCAGCAGTCCCGGGGGAATGAATCAGCCCCAGCATTTT. This chain links TRBV6-6 with TRBJ1-5; TRBD1 is a possible D gene (5 bases). This CDR3 region has 14 residues. The ends were cut back, 5 bases at V and 4 bases at J, with 12 bases in the middle. Germline lookup yields CDR1 MNHNY and CDR2 SVGAGI (reference sequence).

The V and J genes are TRBV5-1 and TRBJ1-1; perhaps TRBD1 as D (5 bases). Germline V gene data show CDR1 as SGHRS and CDR2 as YFSETQ. Trimming stripped 0 bases from V and 0 bases from J, with 9 bases between. This CDR3 region has 15 residues. This CDR3 is CASSLGGTMNTEAFF. CDR3 nucleotides: TGCGCCAGCAGCTTGGGAGGGACTATGAACACTGAAGCTTTCTTT.

The gene calls are TRBV6-6 and TRBJ2-5; TRBD1 agrees at 9 bases. The CDR3 loop spans 14 amino acids. Germline CDR1 and CDR2: MNHNY and SVGAGI (reference sequence). Unmatched junction bases numbered 7, after V lost 6 bases and J lost 5 bases. CDR3 nucleotides: TGTGCCAGCAGGGGGACAGGGCTTTGGGAGACCCAGTACTTC. It is translated as CASRGTGLWETQYF.